A single sample gave rise to the 7 T cell receptor beta chains below, sequenced in a study of cytomegalovirus exposure and HLA in healthy donors. Only in-frame clones appear in the TCRdb table, and some are missing; sequencing was by immunoSEQ multiplex PCR. The sample has fewer than 90,000 clones, nearly 95% seen once. Specimen: PBMCs. The receptors originated from a woman aged 18-29 years in good health and CMV-seronegative.

The chain combines TRBV7-6 with TRBJ2-6; 10 bases match TRBD1. The germline gives CDR1 SGHVS, CDR2 FNYEAQ. CDR3 size: 17 residues. Trimming cost V 1 base and J 0 bases; bases outside gene matches: 0. CDR3 coding DNA: TGTGCCAGCAGCTTAGGGACAGGGGGCTCTGGGGCCAACGTCCTGACTTTC. Encoded protein: CASSLGTGGSGANVLTF.

This clone was picked up a small number of times. The chain combines TRBV4-3 with TRBJ2-1; 11 bases agree with TRBD2. The CDR3 length is 16 residues. V lost 3 bases and J lost 1; bases outside the gene matches: 2. The germline gives CDR1 LGHNA, CDR2 YSLEER. CDR3 nucleotide sequence: TGCGCCAGCAGCCAGCGGACTAGCGGGTCCTACAATGAGCAGTTCTTC. Its translation: CASSQRTSGSYNEQFF.

The chain joins TRBV6-5 to TRBJ2-6, with 7 nucleotides matching TRBD1. CDR3 length: 16 amino acids. CDR1 and CDR2 (germline): MNHEY, SVGAGI. J was trimmed by 2 bases and V by 4 bases; bases with no gene match: 5. Here the CDR3 DNA reads TGTGCCAGCAGTTCCGAGGGGGCCACTGGGGCCAACGTCCTGACTTTC. This sequence encodes CASSSEGATGANVLTF.

V gene TRBV6-6 combines with J gene TRBJ1-4; D unresolved. Germline V gene lookup returns CDR1 MNHNY and CDR2 SVGAGI (reference sequence). V was trimmed by 2 bases and J by 2 bases, leaving 6 bases between them. This CDR3 is 14 amino acids long. The CDR3 nucleotides are TGTGCCAGCAGTTACGGTCAGACTAATGAAAAACTGTTTTTT. This gives the protein CASSYGQTNEKLFF.

J is TRBJ2-7 and V is TRBV10-2; 12 bases align to TRBD2. CDR1 is WSHSY, CDR2 SAAADI, per germline. Losses at the gene ends were 6 bases for V and 2 bases for J; bases not matched to a gene: 5. The CDR3 has 15 amino acids. The CDR3 protein is CASRTSGGHTYEQYF. The DNA of the CDR3 is TGCGCCAGCAGGACTAGCGGGGGCCATACCTACGAGCAGTACTTC.

The chain combines TRBV29-1 with TRBJ1-4, with 7 bases fitting TRBD1. After removal of 6 bases from V and 3 bases from J, the junction contained 7 bases not matched to a gene. The CDR3 runs 14 residues. The germline CDR1 and CDR2 sequences are SQVTM and ANQGSEA. The CDR3 region has the DNA TGCAGCGTGCCCACAGGGGCCTCTAATGAAAAACTGTTTTTT. Translation: CSVPTGASNEKLFF.

The chain combines TRBV27 with TRBJ2-1, with D perhaps matching TRBD1 (5 bases). CDR1 and CDR2 (germline): MNHEY, SMNVEV (reference sequence). V was clipped by 7 bases and J by 5 bases, with 21 bases between them. This CDR3 spans 16 amino acids. CDR3 sequence (DNA): TGTGCCAGCACAAAAGTTGATACAGGACCCCACAATGAGCAGTTCTTC. Its translation is CASTKVDTGPHNEQFF.